This T cell receptor (beta chain) came from a study of control samples from healthy donors and cancer patients. V was clipped by 1 base and J by 1 base, with 13 bases between them. This CDR3 region has 16 residues. The V gene's germline CDR1 is SGHAT and CDR2 FQNNGV. Repertoires were generated with immunoSEQ multiplex PCR, while TCRdb's copy carries only in-frame clones and drops some. The sample comprises about 220,000 clones, about 94% of which are singletons, and 1.5% rests with the top ten. The sequenced sample consisted of blood. V is TRBV11-2 and J is TRBJ1-1; D unclear. The receptor was isolated from a man aged 50-59 years in good health. CDR3 loop: CASSLGFLLQNTEAFF. CDR3 in DNA: TGTGCCAGCAGCTTAGGATTTCTTCTGCAGAACACTGAAGCTTTCTTT.